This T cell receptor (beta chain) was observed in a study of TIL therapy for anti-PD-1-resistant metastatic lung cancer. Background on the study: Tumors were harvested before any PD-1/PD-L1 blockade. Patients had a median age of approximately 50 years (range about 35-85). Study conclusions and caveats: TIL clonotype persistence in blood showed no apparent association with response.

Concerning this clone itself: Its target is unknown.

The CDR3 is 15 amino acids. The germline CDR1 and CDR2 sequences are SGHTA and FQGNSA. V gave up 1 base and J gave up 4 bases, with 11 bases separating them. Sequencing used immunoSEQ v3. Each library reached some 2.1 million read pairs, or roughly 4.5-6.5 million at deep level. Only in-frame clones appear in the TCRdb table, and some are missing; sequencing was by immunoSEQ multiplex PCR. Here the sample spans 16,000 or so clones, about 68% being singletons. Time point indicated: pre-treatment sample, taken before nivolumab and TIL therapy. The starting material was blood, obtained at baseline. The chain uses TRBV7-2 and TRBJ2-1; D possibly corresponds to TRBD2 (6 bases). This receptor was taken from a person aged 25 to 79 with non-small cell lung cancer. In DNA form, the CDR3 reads TGTGCCAGCAGCTTAGTAGCGGATTATTACAATGAGCAGTTCTTC. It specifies CASSLVADYYNEQFF.